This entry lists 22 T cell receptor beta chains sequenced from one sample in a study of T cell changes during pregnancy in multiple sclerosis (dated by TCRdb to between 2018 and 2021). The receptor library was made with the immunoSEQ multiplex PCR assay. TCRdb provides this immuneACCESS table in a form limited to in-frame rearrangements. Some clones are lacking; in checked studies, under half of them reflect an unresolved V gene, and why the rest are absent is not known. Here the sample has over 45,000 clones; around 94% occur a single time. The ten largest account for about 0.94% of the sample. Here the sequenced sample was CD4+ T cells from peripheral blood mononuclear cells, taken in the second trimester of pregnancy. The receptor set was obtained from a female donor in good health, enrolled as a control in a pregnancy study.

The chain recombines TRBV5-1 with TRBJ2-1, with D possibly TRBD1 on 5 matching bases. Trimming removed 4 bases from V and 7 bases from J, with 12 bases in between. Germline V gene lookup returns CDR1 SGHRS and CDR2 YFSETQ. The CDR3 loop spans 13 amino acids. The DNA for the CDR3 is TGCGCCAGCAGCATCCCGCAGGGAAATGAGCAGTTCTTC. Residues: CASSIPQGNEQFF.

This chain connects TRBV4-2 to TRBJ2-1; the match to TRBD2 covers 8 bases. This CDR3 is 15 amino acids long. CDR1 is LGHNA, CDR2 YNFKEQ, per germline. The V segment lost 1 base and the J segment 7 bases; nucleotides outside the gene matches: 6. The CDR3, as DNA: TGTGCCAGCAGCCAAGCCCTAGCGGGTAATAATGAGCAGTTCTTC. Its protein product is CASSQALAGNNEQFF.

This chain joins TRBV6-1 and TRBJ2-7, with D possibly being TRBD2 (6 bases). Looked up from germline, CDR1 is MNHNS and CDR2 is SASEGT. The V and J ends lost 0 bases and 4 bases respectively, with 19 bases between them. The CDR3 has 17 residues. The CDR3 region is CASSEARYGGDGYEQYF. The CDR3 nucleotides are TGTGCCAGCAGTGAAGCGCGTTATGGAGGGGACGGGTACGAGCAGTACTTC.

The CDR3 reads CASSQSQTYEQYF. The CDR3 region has the DNA TGCGCCAGCAGTCAATCTCAGACCTACGAGCAGTACTTC. This chain connects TRBV23-1 to TRBJ2-7; D gene uncertain. TRBV23-1 is classed as an ORF, of uncertain function. The CDR3 extends over 13 amino acids. Trimming took 0 bases from V and 2 from J, leaving 5 bases between them.

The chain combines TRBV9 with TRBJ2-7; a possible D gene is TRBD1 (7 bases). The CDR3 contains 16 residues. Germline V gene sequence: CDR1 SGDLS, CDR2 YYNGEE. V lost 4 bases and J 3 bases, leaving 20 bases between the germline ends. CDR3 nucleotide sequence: TGTGCCAGCAGCCCGAGGGGGGACAGCCCCTACTACGAGCAGTACTTC. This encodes CASSPRGDSPYYEQYF.

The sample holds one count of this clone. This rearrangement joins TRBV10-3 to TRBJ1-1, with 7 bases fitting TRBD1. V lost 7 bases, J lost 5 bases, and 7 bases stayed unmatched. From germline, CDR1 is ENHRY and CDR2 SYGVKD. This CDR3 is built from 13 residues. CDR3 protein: CAIIQGVGTEAFF. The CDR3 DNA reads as TGTGCCATCATCCAGGGGGTCGGGACTGAAGCTTTCTTT.

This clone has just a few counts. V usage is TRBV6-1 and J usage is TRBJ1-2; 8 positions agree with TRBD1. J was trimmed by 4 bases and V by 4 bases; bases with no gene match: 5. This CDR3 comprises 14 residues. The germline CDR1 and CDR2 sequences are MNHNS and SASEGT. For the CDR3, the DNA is TGTGCCAGCAGTGCCCAGGGGGCAGGCTATGGCTACACCTTC. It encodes CASSAQGAGYGYTF.

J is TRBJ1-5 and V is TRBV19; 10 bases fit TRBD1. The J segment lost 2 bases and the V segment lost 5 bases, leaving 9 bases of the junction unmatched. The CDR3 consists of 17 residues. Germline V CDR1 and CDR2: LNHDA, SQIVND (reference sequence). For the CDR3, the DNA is TGTGCCAGTAGTCCACGGGACAGGGGAACGCGCAATCAGCCCCAGCATTTT. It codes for CASSPRDRGTRNQPQHF.

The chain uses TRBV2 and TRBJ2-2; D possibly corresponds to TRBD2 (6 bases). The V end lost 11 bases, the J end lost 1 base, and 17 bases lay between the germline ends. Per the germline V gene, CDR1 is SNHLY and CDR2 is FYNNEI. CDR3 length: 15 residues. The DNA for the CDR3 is TGTGCCGCCCGGGCGGGGCAGATGAACACCGGGGAGCTGTTTTTT. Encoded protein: CAARAGQMNTGELFF.

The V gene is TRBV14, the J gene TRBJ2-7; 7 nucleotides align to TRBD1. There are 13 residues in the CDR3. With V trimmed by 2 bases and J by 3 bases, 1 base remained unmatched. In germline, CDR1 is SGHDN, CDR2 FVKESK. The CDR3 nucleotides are TGTGCCAGCAGCCAACGGACAGGCTACGAGCAGTACTTC. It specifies CASSQRTGYEQYF.

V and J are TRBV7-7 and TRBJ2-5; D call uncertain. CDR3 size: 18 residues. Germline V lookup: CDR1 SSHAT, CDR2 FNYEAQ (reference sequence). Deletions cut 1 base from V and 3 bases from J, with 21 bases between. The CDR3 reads CASSLVFEYRKKEETQYF. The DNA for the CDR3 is TGTGCCAGCAGCTTAGTTTTTGAGTACAGAAAAAAAGAAGAGACCCAGTACTTC.

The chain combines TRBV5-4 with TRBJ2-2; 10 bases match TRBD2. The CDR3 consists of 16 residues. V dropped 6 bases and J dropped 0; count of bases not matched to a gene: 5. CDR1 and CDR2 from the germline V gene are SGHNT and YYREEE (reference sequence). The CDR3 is CASTSGGPANTGELFF. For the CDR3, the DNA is TGTGCCAGCACTAGCGGGGGTCCCGCGAACACCGGGGAGCTGTTTTTT.

The CDR3 sequence: CASSLVKVSGMANTGELFF. The CDR3 coding sequence is TGCGCCAGCAGCTTGGTCAAAGTTAGCGGGATGGCGAACACCGGGGAGCTGTTTTTT. The chain couples TRBV5-1 to TRBJ2-2, with 8 bases that match TRBD2. The germline V gene encodes CDR1 SGHRS and CDR2 YFSETQ. Trimming took 0 bases from V and 0 from J; bases not matched to a gene: 10. CDR3 length: 19 amino acids.

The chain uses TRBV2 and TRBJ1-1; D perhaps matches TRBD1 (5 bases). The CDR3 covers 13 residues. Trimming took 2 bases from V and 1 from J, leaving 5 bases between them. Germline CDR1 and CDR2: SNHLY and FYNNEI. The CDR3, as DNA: TGTGCCAGCAGTGAACAGGGGAACACTGAAGCTTTCTTT. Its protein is CASSEQGNTEAFF. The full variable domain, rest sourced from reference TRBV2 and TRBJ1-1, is EPEVTQTPSHQVTQMGQEVILRCVPISNHLYFYWYRQILGQKVEFLVSFYNNEISEKSEIFDDQFSVERPDGSNFTLKIRSTKLEDSAMYFCASSEQGNTEAFFGQGTRLTVV.

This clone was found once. The CDR3 loop reads CASSQRGLRTDTQYF. The DNA of the CDR3 is TGTGCCAGCAGTCAAAGGGGGCTCCGCACAGATACGCAGTATTTT. The chain uses TRBV6-6 and TRBJ2-3; TRBD1 matches 7 bases. Germline-derived CDR1 and CDR2 are MNHNY and SVGAGI (reference sequence). The CDR3 is 15 amino acids. The J segment lost 1 base and the V segment lost 5 bases, leaving 6 bases of the junction unmatched.

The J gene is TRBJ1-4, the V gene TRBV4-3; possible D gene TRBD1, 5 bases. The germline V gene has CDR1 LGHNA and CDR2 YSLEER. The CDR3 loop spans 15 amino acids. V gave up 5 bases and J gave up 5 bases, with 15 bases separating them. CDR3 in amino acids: CASSGGEGLNEKLFF. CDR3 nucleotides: TGCGCCAGCAGCGGGGGGGAGGGTTTGAATGAAAAACTGTTTTTT.

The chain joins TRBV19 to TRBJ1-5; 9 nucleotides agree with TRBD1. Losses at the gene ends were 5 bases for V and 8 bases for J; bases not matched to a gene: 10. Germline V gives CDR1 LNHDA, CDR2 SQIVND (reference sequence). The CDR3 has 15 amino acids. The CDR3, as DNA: TGTGCCAGTAGTTTCGGACAGGGGACGTTCGAGCCCCAGCATTTT. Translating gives CASSFGQGTFEPQHF.

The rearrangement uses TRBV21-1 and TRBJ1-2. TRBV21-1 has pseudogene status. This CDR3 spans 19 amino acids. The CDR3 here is CASSKVGFSREGYDYGYTF. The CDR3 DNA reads TGTGCCAGCAGCAAAGTTGGGTTTAGTCGAGAGGGATACGACTATGGCTACACCTTC.

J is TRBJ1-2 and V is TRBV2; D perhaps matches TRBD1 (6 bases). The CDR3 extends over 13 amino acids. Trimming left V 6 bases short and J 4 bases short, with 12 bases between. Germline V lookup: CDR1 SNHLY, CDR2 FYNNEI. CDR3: CASSPGQPYGYTF. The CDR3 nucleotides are TGTGCCAGCAGCCCCGGACAGCCCTATGGCTACACCTTC.

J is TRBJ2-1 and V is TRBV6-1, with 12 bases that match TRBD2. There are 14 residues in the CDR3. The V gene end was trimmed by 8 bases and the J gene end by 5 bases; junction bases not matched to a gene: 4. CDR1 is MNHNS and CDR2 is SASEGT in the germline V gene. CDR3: CASERLAGDNEQFF. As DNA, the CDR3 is TGTGCCAGCGAGCGACTAGCGGGAGACAATGAGCAGTTCTTC.

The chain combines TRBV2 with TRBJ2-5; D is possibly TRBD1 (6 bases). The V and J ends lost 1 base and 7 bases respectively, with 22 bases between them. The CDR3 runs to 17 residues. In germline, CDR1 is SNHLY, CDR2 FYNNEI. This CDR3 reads CASSEDPVGRGVGTQYF. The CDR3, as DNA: TGTGCCAGCAGTGAAGATCCGGTCGGCAGGGGTGTTGGGACCCAGTACTTC.

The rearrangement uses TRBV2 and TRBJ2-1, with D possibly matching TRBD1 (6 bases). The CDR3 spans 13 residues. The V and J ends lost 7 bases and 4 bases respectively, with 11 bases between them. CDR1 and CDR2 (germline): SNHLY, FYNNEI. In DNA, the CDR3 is TGTGCCAGCACCAATGACAGGTACAATGAGCAGTTCTTC. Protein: CASTNDRYNEQFF.